The present T cell receptor (beta chain) was sequenced within a study of T cell repertoires in ileal Crohn's disease. CDR3 size: 13 residues. In germline, CDR1 is SGHKS, CDR2 YYEKEE (reference sequence). V dropped 4 bases and J dropped 2 bases, with 9 bases sitting between them. Sequencing used immunoSEQ multiplex PCR; TCRdb keeps in-frame clones, though not all of them. The table lists some 8,000 clones, 80% of them singletons. The chain has TRBV5-5 and TRBJ1-2; no definite D call. Sequencing used ileal tissue. This receptor was taken from an adult with Crohn's disease. The CDR3 nucleotides are TGTGCCAGCAGCACGGGCGGCAACTATGGCTACACCTTC. It is translated as CASSTGGNYGYTF.